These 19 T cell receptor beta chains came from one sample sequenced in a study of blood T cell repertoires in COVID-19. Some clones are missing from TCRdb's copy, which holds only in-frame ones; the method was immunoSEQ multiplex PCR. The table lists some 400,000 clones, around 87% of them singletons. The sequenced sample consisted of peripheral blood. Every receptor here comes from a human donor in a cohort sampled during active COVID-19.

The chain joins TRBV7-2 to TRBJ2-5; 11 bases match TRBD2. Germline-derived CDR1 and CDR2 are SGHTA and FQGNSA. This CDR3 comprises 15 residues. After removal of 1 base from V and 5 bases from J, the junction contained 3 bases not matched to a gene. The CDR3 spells CASSLVAGGLETQYF. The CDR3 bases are TGTGCCAGCAGCTTAGTAGCGGGGGGGCTTGAGACCCAGTACTTC.

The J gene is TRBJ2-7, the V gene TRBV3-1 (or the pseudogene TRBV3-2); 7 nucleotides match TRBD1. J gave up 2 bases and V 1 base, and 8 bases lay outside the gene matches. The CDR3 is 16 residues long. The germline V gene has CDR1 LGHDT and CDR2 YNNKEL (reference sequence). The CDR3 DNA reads TGTGCCAGCAGCCAAGTAGTAGGGGACAGACCCTACGAGCAGTACTTC. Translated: CASSQVVGDRPYEQYF.

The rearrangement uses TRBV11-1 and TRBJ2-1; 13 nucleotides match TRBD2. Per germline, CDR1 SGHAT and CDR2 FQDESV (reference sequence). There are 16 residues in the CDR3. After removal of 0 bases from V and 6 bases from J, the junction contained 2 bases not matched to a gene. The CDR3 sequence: CASSLAGTSGVNEQFF. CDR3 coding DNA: TGTGCCAGCAGCTTAGCGGGGACTAGCGGGGTCAATGAGCAGTTCTTC.

The chain's CDR3 is CASSDTTGDTEAFF. Written as DNA, the CDR3 is TGCGCCAGCAGCGACACCACAGGGGACACTGAAGCTTTCTTT. The chain couples TRBV5-1 to TRBJ1-1; 7 positions match TRBD1. The CDR3 has 14 amino acids. The V and J ends lost 4 bases and 3 bases, in that order; junction bases with no gene match: 6. Per the germline V gene, CDR1 is SGHRS and CDR2 is YFSETQ.

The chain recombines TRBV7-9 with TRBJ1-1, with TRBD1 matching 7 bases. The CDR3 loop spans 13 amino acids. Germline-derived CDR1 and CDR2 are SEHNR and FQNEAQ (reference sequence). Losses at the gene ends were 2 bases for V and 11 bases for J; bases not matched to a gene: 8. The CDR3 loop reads CASSLMRQGFAFF. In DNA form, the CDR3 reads TGTGCCAGCAGCTTAATGAGACAGGGATTCGCTTTCTTT.

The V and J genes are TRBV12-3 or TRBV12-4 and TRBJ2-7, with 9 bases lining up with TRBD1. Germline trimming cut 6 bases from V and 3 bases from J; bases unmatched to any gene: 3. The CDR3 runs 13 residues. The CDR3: CASRPTGGYEQYF. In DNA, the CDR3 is TGTGCCAGCAGGCCGACAGGGGGCTACGAGCAGTACTTC.

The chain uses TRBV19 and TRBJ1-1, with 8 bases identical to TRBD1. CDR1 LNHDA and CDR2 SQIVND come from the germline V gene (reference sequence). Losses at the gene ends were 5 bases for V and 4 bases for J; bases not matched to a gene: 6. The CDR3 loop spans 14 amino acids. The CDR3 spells CASSEVTGATEAFF. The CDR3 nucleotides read TGTGCCAGTAGTGAAGTGACAGGGGCCACTGAAGCTTTCTTT.

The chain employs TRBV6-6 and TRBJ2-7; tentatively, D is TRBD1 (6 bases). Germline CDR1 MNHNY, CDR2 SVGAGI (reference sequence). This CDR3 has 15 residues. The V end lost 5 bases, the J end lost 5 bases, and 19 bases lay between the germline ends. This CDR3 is CASSPRTESIHEQYF. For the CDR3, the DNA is TGTGCCAGCAGTCCTCGGACAGAAAGTATCCACGAGCAGTACTTC.

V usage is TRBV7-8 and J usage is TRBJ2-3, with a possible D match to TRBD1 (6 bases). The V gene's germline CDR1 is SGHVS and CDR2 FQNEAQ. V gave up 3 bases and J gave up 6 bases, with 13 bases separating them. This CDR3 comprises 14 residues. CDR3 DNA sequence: TGTGCCAGCAGCTTGGCTATTAGGGGGGATACGCAGTATTTT. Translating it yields CASSLAIRGDTQYF.

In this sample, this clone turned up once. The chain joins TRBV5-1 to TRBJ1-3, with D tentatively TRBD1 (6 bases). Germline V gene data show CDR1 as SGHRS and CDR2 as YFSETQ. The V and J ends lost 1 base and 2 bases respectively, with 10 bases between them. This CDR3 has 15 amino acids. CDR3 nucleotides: TGCGCCAGCAGCTTGAACAGGGCAACTGGAAACACCATATATTTT. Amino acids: CASSLNRATGNTIYF. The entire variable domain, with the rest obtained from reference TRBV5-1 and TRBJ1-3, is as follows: KAGVTQTPRYLIKTRGQQVTLSCSPISGHRSVSWYQQTPGQGLQFLFEYFSETQRNKGNFPGRFSGRQFSNSRSEMNVSTLELGDSALYLCASSLNRATGNTIYFGEGSWLTVV.

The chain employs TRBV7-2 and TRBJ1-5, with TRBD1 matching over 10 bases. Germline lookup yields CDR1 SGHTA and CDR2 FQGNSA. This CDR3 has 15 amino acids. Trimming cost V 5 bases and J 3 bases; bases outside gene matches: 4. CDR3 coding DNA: TGTGCCAGCAGCCAGACAGGGGGCGACAATCAGCCCCAGCATTTT. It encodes CASSQTGGDNQPQHF.

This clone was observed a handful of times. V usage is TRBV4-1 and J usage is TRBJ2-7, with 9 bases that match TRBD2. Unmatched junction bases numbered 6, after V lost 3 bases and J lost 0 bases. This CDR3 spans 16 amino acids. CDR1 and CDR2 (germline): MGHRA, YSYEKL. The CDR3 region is CASSQGAGGSSYEQYF. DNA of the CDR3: TGCGCCAGCAGCCAGGGTGCGGGAGGGAGCTCCTACGAGCAGTACTTC.

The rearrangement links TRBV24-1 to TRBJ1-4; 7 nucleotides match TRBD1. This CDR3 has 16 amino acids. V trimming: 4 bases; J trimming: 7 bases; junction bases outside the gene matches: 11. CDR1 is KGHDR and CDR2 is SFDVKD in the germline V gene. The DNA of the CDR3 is TGTGCCACCAGTGAGTCGGCCCGGAGGGACAGTGAAAAACTGTTTTTT. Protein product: CATSESARRDSEKLFF.

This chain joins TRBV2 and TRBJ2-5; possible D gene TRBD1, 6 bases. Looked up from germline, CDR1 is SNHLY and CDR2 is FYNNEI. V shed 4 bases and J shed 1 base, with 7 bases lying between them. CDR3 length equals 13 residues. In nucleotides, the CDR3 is TGTGCCAGCAGTGGGACAGTCCAAGAGACCCAGTACTTC. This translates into CASSGTVQETQYF.

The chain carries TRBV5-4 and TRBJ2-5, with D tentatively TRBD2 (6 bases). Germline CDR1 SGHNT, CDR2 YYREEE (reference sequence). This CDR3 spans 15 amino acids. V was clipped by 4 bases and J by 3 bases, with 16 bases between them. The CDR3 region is CASSLGTSGEETQYF. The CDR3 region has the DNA TGTGCCAGCAGCCTCGGGACCTCGGGGGAAGAGACCCAGTACTTC.

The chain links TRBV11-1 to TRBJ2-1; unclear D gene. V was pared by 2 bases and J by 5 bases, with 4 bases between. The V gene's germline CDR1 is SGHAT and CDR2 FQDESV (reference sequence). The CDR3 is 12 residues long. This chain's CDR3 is CASSLYNNEQFF. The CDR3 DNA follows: TGTGCCAGCAGCTTATACAACAATGAGCAGTTCTTC.

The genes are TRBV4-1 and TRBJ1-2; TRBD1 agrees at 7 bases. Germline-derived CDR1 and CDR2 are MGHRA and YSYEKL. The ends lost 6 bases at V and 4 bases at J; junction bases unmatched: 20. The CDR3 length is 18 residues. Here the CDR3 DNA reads TGCGCCAGCAGTCCTAAGAGAGACAGGGCGACACCCGCCTATGGCTACACCTTC. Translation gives CASSPKRDRATPAYGYTF.

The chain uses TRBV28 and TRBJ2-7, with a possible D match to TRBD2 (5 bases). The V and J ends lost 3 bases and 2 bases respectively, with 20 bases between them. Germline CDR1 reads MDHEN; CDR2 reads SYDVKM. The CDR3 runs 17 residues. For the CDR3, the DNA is TGTGCCAGCAGTTTCGCAATGCCGGTAGCGAGGCCCTACGAGCAGTACTTC. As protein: CASSFAMPVARPYEQYF.

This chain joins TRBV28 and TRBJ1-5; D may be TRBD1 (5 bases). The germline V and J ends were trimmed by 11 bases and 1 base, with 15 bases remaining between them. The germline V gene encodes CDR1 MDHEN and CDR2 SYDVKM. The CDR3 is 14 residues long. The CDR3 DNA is TGTGCCGCTGGGGGGGGAGTCAGCAATCAGCCCCAGCATTTT. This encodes CAAGGGVSNQPQHF.